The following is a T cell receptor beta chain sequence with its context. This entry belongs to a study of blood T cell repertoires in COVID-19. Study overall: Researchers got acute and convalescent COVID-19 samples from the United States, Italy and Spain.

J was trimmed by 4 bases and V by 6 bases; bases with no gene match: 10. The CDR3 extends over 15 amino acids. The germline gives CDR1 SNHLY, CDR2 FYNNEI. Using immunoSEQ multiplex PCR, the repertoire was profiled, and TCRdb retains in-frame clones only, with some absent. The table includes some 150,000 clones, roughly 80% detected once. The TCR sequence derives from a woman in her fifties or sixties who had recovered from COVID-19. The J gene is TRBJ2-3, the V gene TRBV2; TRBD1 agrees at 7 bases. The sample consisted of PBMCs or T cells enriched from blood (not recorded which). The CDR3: CASRVDREGSDTQYF. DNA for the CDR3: TGTGCCAGCAGGGTAGACAGGGAAGGATCAGATACGCAGTATTTT.